The rows below give T cell receptor beta chains drawn from one sample of a study of OX40 agonist ivuxolimab in advanced cancers. Sequencing used immunoSEQ multiplex PCR; TCRdb keeps in-frame clones, though not all of them. The sample has fewer than 80,000 clones, 80% to 90% seen once. The sequencing here drew on CD4+ or CD8+ T cells sorted from blood, taken in a trial of the OX40 agonist ivuxolimab. These receptors all stem from an adult with an advanced solid tumor such as melanoma, head and neck, liver or kidney cancer. CDR3s include the opening cysteine and the closing phenylalanine or tryptophan. A D gene is named only where the DNA matches it firmly. The size of a clone is reported for some rows only, either as once, few or many, or as a class for expanded clones.

clone size	J gene	D gene	V gene	CDR3 DNA	CDR3 protein
few	TRBJ1-1	-	TRBV29-1	TGCAGCGTTGAAGAACCGGCCCAGACTGAAGCTTTCTTT	CSVEEPAQTEAFF
once	TRBJ2-7	-	TRBV5-1	TGCGCCAGCAGCTTGGAGAGAGGAGGGCGAGCCCCCTACGAGCAGTACTTC	CASSLERGGRAPYEQYF
-	TRBJ2-7	-	TRBV5-5	TGTGCCAGCAGCACATATGGCGAGTACGAGCAGTACTTC	CASSTYGEYEQYF
few	TRBJ1-5	TRBD1	TRBV19	TGTGCCAGTAGTCCCAGGGGGGCGCGAAGTTATCAGCCCCAGCATTTT	CASSPRGARSYQPQHF
-	TRBJ1-5	-	TRBV18	TGTGCCAGCTCACCAGTTGAGAGTCAGCCCCAGCATTTT	CASSPVESQPQHF
-	TRBJ2-7	-	TRBV5-6	TGTGCCAGCAGCTTTCTAAGGGCCGCCTCCTACGAGCAGTACTTC	CASSFLRAASYEQYF
-	TRBJ2-1	-	TRBV19	TGTGCCAGTAGTGACCCAGGGGGGTACAATGAGCAGTTCTTC	CASSDPGGYNEQFF
-	TRBJ1-1	-	TRBV9	TGTGCCAGCAGCGAGAGCGCCGGGCCCTACACTGAAGCTTTCTTT	CASSESAGPYTEAFF
-	TRBJ1-3	-	TRBV7-8	TGTGCCAGCAGCCCACTGACAGGCCTCTGGTCTGGAAACACCATATATTTT	CASSPLTGLWSGNTIYF
-	TRBJ2-2	-	TRBV19	TGTGCCAGTCAACTCCCTCGGGGCCCAAGCGCCGGGGAGCTGTTTTTT	CASQLPRGPSAGELFF
-	TRBJ1-5	-	TRBV19	TGTGCCAGTAGTATGGATAGCAATCAGCCCCAGCATTTT	CASSMDSNQPQHF
-	TRBJ1-1	-	TRBV10-2	TGCGCCAGCAGTTACACCAACACTGAAGCTTTCTTT	CASSYTNTEAFF
-	TRBJ1-2	-	TRBV5-6	TGTGCCAGCAGCCGGACGAAGGGCAGGGGTGGCTACACCTTC	CASSRTKGRGGYTF
-	TRBJ1-3	-	TRBV28	TGTGCCAGCAGTTTTACAGGGACTGGAAACACCATATATTTT	CASSFTGTGNTIYF
-	TRBJ1-5	-	TRBV10-3	TGTGCCATCAGTGAGAGGGGGGACAAGGGTCCGCCCTATCAGCCCCAGCATTTT	CAISERGDKGPPYQPQHF
-	TRBJ1-4	-	TRBV5-1	TGCGCCAGCAGACCGGCAGGGTTAACTAATGAAAAACTGTTTTTT	CASRPAGLTNEKLFF
-	TRBJ2-1	-	TRBV28	TGTGCCAGCAGTCCCCGTCGGGCCCCCTACAATGAGCAGTTCTTC	CASSPRRAPYNEQFF
-	TRBJ2-7	TRBD1	TRBV5-5	TGTGCCAGCAGCTTAGCCGAGACAGGGAGTTACGAGCAGTACTTC	CASSLAETGSYEQYF
-	TRBJ1-5	-	TRBV2	TGTGCCACTTCTAGGGGGGGGTATCAGCCCCAGCATTTT	CATSRGGYQPQHF
-	TRBJ2-7	TRBD1	TRBV6-5	TGTGCCAGCACCCAAGGTGGGACAGGATCCTACGAGCAGTACTTC	CASTQGGTGSYEQYF
once	TRBJ1-5	-	TRBV2	TGTGCCAGCAGTTTTGACAACCGGAGAAGCAATCAGCCCCAGCATTTT	CASSFDNRRSNQPQHF
-	TRBJ2-5	TRBD1	TRBV7-7	TGTGCCAGCAGTGCGGACAGGGGGATAGAGACCCAGTACTTC	CASSADRGIETQYF
-	TRBJ2-1	TRBD2	TRBV29-1	TGCAGCGTTGAGCGACTAGCGGGAGAGTTGGGGAGCTCCTACAATGAGCAGTTCTTC	CSVERLAGELGSSYNEQFF
-	TRBJ2-7	-	TRBV14	TGTGCCAGCAGCCCCAATGTCCCGAGCGAGCAGTACTTC	CASSPNVPSEQYF
-	TRBJ2-7	-	TRBV7-2	TGTGCCAGCAGCTTAGGGCTTGGCGGCTACTACGAGCAGTACTTC	CASSLGLGGYYEQYF
few	TRBJ2-2	-	TRBV5-1	TGCGCCAGCAGCTTTCAGGGGCCCTCGAACACCGGGGAGCTGTTTTTT	CASSFQGPSNTGELFF
-	TRBJ2-1	TRBD2	TRBV11-2	TGTGCCAGCAGCCCGCCCCGATCGGTTAGCGGGACAAACAATGAGCAGTTCTTC	CASSPPRSVSGTNNEQFF
-	TRBJ1-1	-	TRBV7-9	TGTGCCAGCAGTTCGCTCCGGGGGCTTGTCACTGAAGCTTTCTTT	CASSSLRGLVTEAFF
-	TRBJ1-6	-	TRBV6-5	TGTGCGACCAGGGATGGGGGGACCAATTCACCCCTCCACTTT	CATRDGGTNSPLHF
-	TRBJ2-7	-	TRBV11-2	TGTGCCAGCAGCCTCGGGTTGCGCCACGAGCAGTACTTC	CASSLGLRHEQYF
-	TRBJ2-7	-	TRBV10-3	TGTGCCATCAGTACAGGGAACGAGCAGTACTTC	CAISTGNEQYF
-	TRBJ2-7	-	TRBV7-8	TGTGCCAGCACCCCTTTTTCTCGCTCCTACGAGCAGTACTTC	CASTPFSRSYEQYF
few	TRBJ1-5	-	TRBV7-2	TGTGCCAGCAGCTCCCCTTCGGGGGCGGCTAATCAGCCCCAGCATTTT	CASSSPSGAANQPQHF
-	TRBJ1-1	-	TRBV20-1	TGCAGTGCTACCCCCGGGACTGAAGCTTTCTTT	CSATPGTEAFF
-	TRBJ1-1	-	TRBV6-5	TGTGCCAGCAGTTCTTGGGGGCAAGGTGACACTGAAGCTTTCTTT	CASSSWGQGDTEAFF
-	TRBJ2-7	-	TRBV29-1	TGCAGCGTTGAGCGCGACGGTACCTACGAGCAGTACTTC	CSVERDGTYEQYF
-	TRBJ1-5	TRBD1	TRBV6-1	TGTGCCAGCAGTGCACCGCCGGGACAGCGGGCTCAGCCCCAGCATTTT	CASSAPPGQRAQPQHF
-	TRBJ1-1	TRBD1	TRBV6-1	TGTGCCAGCAGTGGGACAGGGGGCAACACTGAAGCTTTCTTT	CASSGTGGNTEAFF
-	TRBJ2-7	TRBD2	TRBV23-1	TGCGCCAGCAGTCAGACCCGTGACAATCGACTAGCGGGAGAGCCCGGTCTATTAGGATACGAGCAGTACTTC	CASSQTRDNRLAGEPGLLGYEQYF
-	TRBJ2-1	TRBD2	TRBV30	TGTGCCTGGGAGCGGGAGGCGGGGAATGAGCAGTTCTTC	CAWEREAGNEQFF
-	TRBJ2-1	-	TRBV6-6	TGTGCCAGCAGTTACACCGACTCAAATGAGCAGTTCTTC	CASSYTDSNEQFF
few	TRBJ2-3	-	TRBV11-2	TGTGCCAGCAGCCCAGGCGGCAGATTAGGAGATACGCAGTATTTT	CASSPGGRLGDTQYF
-	TRBJ1-2	-	TRBV9	TGTGCCAGCAGCGTAGCGACAGTGAATGACGGCTACACCTTC	CASSVATVNDGYTF
-	TRBJ2-2	-	TRBV5-6	TGTGCCAGCAGCCAACTAGATTCCCGAGCGAACACCGGGGAGCTGTTTTTT	CASSQLDSRANTGELFF
-	TRBJ1-1	TRBD1	TRBV2	TGTGCCAGCGGGGGACAGGCATGGGCATGGGCTTTCTTT	CASGGQAWAWAFF
-	TRBJ2-7	-	TRBV7-9	TGTGCCAGCAGCTTGCGCGAGACAGGTTACGAGCAGTACTTC	CASSLRETGYEQYF
once	TRBJ2-2	-	TRBV13	TGTGCCAGCAGAAGGGAGAGGGAGCTGTTTTTT	CASRRERELFF
-	TRBJ2-1	TRBD2	TRBV6-5	TGTGCCAGCAGTCGGACTAGAAACAATGAGCAGTTCTTC	CASSRTRNNEQFF